Listed below are T cell receptor beta chains from one sample, sequenced in a study of identical twins. Each CDR3 protein is one row after TCRdb ran MiXCR on the 5' RACE reads. The data show around 550,000 distinct CDR3 sequences, over 12% seen once. These sequences were also reported in another study, on yellow fever vaccine responses in identical twins.

Sequenced input: CD4+ T cells sorted from blood. The receptor source for this set is a woman aged 18-30 years in good health. Both conserved end residues are part of each CDR3. A D gene is named only where the DNA matches it firmly. Not every row has a clone size; where given, it reads once, few, many or a size class.

TRBV27,TRBD1,TRBJ2-1,NA,CASSSGTGSTWEQFF,TGTGCCAGCAGTTCCGGGACAGGGTCTACTTGGGAGCAGTTCTTC
TRBV3-1,TRBD2,TRBJ2-1,NA,CASSPISTVRTSALFF,TGTGCCAGCAGCCCCATCTCTACTGTCCGGACTAGCGCTCTGTTCTTC
TRBV2,TRBD2,TRBJ2-2,NA,CASGGSGGAGVGGELFF,TGTGCCAGCGGGGGTTCAGGCGGAGCGGGAGTAGGCGGGGAGCTGTTTTTT
TRBV18,NA,TRBJ2-2,NA,CASSPRETGNTGELFF,TGTGCCAGCTCACCACGCGAGACAGGGAACACCGGGGAGCTGTTTTTT
TRBV12-3/TRBV12-4,TRBD2,TRBJ2-1,few,CASRGGGEGYSYNEQFF,TGTGCCAGCAGGGGCGGGGGGGAAGGCTACTCCTACAATGAGCAGTTCTTC
TRBV20-1,NA,TRBJ2-5,NA,CSARPPGETQYF,TGCAGTGCTAGACCGCCGGGGGAGACCCAGTACTTC
TRBV7-6,TRBD1,TRBJ1-4,many,CASSQTGTNEKLFF,TGTGCCAGCAGCCAGACAGGGACTAATGAAAAACTGTTTTTT
TRBV6-1,NA,TRBJ1-2,few,CASSVYFDRDYGYTF,TGTGCCAGCAGTGTATATTTTGACAGAGACTATGGCTACACCTTC
TRBV4-2,TRBD2,TRBJ2-1,NA,CASSLYSGTSGSNEQFF,TGTGCCAGCAGCCTCTACTCCGGGACTAGCGGGAGTAATGAGCAGTTCTTC
TRBV7-8,TRBD2,TRBJ2-1,NA,CASSLMALAGGAFEQFF,TGTGCCAGCAGCTTAATGGCCCTAGCGGGGGGGGCGTTTGAGCAGTTCTTC
TRBV20-1,NA,TRBJ2-5,NA,CSAPLWGDKETQYF,TGCAGTGCCCCCCTGTGGGGTGATAAAGAGACCCAGTACTTC
TRBV27,NA,TRBJ2-1,NA,CASSLWVSSYNEQFF,TGTGCCAGCAGTTTATGGGTGAGCTCCTACAATGAGCAGTTCTTC
TRBV7-3,TRBD2,TRBJ2-1,few,CASSSGLALNEQFF,TGTGCCAGCAGCTCGGGACTAGCACTGAATGAGCAGTTCTTC
TRBV7-9,NA,TRBJ1-4,NA,CASSSRAGATNEKLFF,TGTGCCAGCAGCTCCAGGGCAGGGGCAACTAATGAAAAACTGTTTTTT
TRBV29-1,NA,TRBJ2-3,few,CSVCRTFTDTQYF,TGCAGCGTTTGTCGGACTTTCACAGATACGCAGTATTTT
TRBV6-1,NA,TRBJ1-1,few,CASRVRGQGNTEAFF,TGTGCCAGCAGGGTCCGGGGGCAAGGGAACACTGAAGCTTTCTTT
TRBV11-3,TRBD1,TRBJ2-1,NA,CASSPGGAGLEQFF,TGTGCCAGCAGCCCAGGGGGCGCAGGTCTTGAGCAGTTCTTC
TRBV12-3/TRBV12-4,TRBD2,TRBJ2-1,NA,CASSHVTSGLYNEQFF,TGTGCCAGCAGTCATGTGACTAGCGGGCTCTACAATGAGCAGTTCTTC
TRBV7-8,NA,TRBJ2-1,NA,CASSVRDKNYNEQFF,TGTGCCAGCAGCGTCCGGGACAAAAACTACAATGAGCAGTTCTTC
TRBV20-1,TRBD1,TRBJ1-1,few,CSAGQGVVNTEAFF,TGCAGTGCCGGACAGGGAGTGGTTAACACTGAAGCTTTCTTT
TRBV28,NA,TRBJ2-1,few,CASSSAGYGQFF,TGTGCCAGCAGTTCCGCGGGCTATGGGCAGTTCTTC
TRBV12-3/TRBV12-4,TRBD2,TRBJ2-3,NA,CASSPNPGGYTDTQYF,TGTGCCAGCAGTCCAAACCCGGGGGGATACACAGATACGCAGTATTTT
TRBV5-1,NA,TRBJ1-5,few,CASSLGSGPPGGNQPQHF,TGCGCCAGCAGCTTGGGATCAGGGCCTCCCGGTGGCAATCAGCCCCAGCATTTT
TRBV5-1,NA,TRBJ1-1,many,CASSLAGEGTEAFF,TGCGCCAGCAGCTTGGCAGGGGAAGGTACTGAAGCTTTCTTT
TRBV24-1,NA,TRBJ2-6,few,CATANSGANVLTF,TGTGCCACCGCGAACTCTGGGGCCAACGTCCTGACTTTC
TRBV24-1,TRBD1,TRBJ2-1,few,CATSPQGAGQGVGEQFF,TGTGCCACCAGTCCACAGGGGGCGGGACAGGGTGTCGGTGAGCAGTTCTTC
TRBV7-8,NA,TRBJ2-1,NA,CASSLTLGGGLSEQFF,TGTGCCAGCAGCTTAACGCTGGGGGGGGGGCTTAGTGAGCAGTTCTTC
TRBV20-1,NA,TRBJ2-1,few,CSARDQGGIVWNEQFF,TGCAGTGCTAGAGATCAGGGCGGTATTGTGTGGAATGAGCAGTTCTTC
TRBV7-2,TRBD2,TRBJ2-1,few,CASSFGLAGAMLFF,TGTGCCAGCAGCTTTGGGCTAGCGGGGGCGATGCTGTTCTTC
TRBV12-3/TRBV12-4,NA,TRBJ1-6,NA,CASRRVPDSPLHF,TGTGCCAGCAGGAGGGTCCCAGACTCACCCCTCCACTTT
TRBV28,NA,TRBJ2-7,few,CASNGQIYEQYF,TGTGCCAGCAACGGACAGATCTACGAGCAGTACTTC
TRBV12-3/TRBV12-4,TRBD2,TRBJ2-5,few,CASSQGTSGGSQETQYF,TGTGCCAGCAGTCAAGGGACTAGCGGGGGTAGCCAAGAGACCCAGTACTTC
TRBV12-3/TRBV12-4,NA,TRBJ2-1,many,CASSLRGRQFF,TGTGCCAGCAGTTTGCGGGGACGGCAGTTCTTC
TRBV19,NA,TRBJ2-7,NA,CATPKGTSGSVYEQYF,TGTGCCACCCCTAAGGGTACGAGCGGGTCAGTCTACGAGCAGTACTTC
TRBV3-1,TRBD2,TRBJ2-1,NA,CACSQGASGGHPEQFF,TGTGCCTGCAGCCAAGGTGCTAGCGGGGGTCACCCCGAGCAGTTCTTC
TRBV5-1,TRBD2,TRBJ2-7,NA,CASSTSGGVYEQYF,TGCGCCAGCAGCACTAGCGGGGGTGTATACGAGCAGTACTTC
TRBV5-1,TRBD1,TRBJ1-2,few,CASSPYSGTGGLLGYTF,TGCGCCAGCAGCCCCTATTCCGGGACAGGGGGCCTTCTTGGCTACACCTTC
TRBV11-3,TRBD2,TRBJ2-1,few,CASSSGLAGASNEQFF,TGTGCCAGCAGCTCGGGACTAGCGGGGGCCTCCAATGAGCAGTTCTTC
TRBV3-1,TRBD2,TRBJ2-7,few,CASRPPGGKVEQYF,TGTGCCAGCAGGCCCCCGGGGGGGAAGGTCGAGCAGTACTTC
TRBV11-2,TRBD2,TRBJ2-1,few,CASSPSLAGVGNEQFF,TGTGCCAGCAGCCCTTCACTAGCGGGAGTAGGCAATGAGCAGTTCTTC